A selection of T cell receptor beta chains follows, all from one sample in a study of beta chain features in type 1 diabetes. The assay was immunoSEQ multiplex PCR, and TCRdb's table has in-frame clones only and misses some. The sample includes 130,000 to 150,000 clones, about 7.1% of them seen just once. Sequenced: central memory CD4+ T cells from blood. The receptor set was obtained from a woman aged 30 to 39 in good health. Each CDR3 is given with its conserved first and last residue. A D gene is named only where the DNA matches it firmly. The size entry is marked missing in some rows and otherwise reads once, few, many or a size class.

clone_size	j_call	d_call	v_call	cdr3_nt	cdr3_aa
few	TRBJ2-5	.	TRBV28	TGTGCCAGCAGCAGGGGTCAAGAGACCCAGTACTTC	CASSRGQETQYF
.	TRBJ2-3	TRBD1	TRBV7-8	TGTGCCAGCAGACCTACCCCGGGACAGGGGGCAGATACGCAGTATTTT	CASRPTPGQGADTQYF
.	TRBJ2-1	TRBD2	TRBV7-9	TGTGCCAGCAGCCCACCGGGACTAGCGGAGTACAATGAGCAGTTCTTC	CASSPPGLAEYNEQFF
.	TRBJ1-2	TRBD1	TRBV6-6	TGTGCCAGCAGTCCCACAGGGGACTATGGCTACACCTTC	CASSPTGDYGYTF
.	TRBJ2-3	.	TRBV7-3	TGTGCCAGCAGCTCACTAGGATTTTCAGATACGCAGTATTTT	CASSSLGFSDTQYF
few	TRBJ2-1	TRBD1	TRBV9	TGTGCCAGCAGCGGCCCTGGGGGACAGGGGTACAATGAGCAGTTCTTC	CASSGPGGQGYNEQFF
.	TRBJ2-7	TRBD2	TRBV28	TGTGCCAGCAGCTTAGCGGGAGGCGTACCCGAGCAGTACTTC	CASSLAGGVPEQYF
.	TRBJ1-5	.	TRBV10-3	TGTGCCATCAGTGACAGGGGAAATCAGCCCCAGCATTTT	CAISDRGNQPQHF
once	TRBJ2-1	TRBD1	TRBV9	TGTGCCAGCTCTCGGGACAGGGGTGCTTACAATGAGCAGTTCTTC	CASSRDRGAYNEQFF
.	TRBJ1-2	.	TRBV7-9	TGTGCCAGCAGATTAGGTCCCCCCAGGCCGGGGGACTATGGCTACACCTTC	CASRLGPPRPGDYGYTF
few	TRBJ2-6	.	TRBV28	TGTGCCAGCAGTTTAAACCCAGGGTTTAGGGGATCCGGGGCCAACGTCCTGACTTTC	CASSLNPGFRGSGANVLTF
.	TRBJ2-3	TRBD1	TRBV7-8	TGTGCCAGCAGCGCAACTCGGACAGGGGGGACAGATACGCAGTATTTT	CASSATRTGGTDTQYF
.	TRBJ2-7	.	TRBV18	TGTGCCAGCTCACCTCCAGGGGCCAGCTCCTACGAGCAGTACTTC	CASSPPGASSYEQYF
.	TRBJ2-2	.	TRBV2	TGTGCCAGCGGCTCGCGGCGAGCCTCCGGGGAGCTGTTTTTT	CASGSRRASGELFF
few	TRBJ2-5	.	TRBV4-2	TGTGCCAGCAGCTACTCGGAGACCCAGTACTTC	CASSYSETQYF
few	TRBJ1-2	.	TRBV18	TGTGCCAGCTCACCTCCGGGACATCCCAACTATGGCTACACCTTC	CASSPPGHPNYGYTF
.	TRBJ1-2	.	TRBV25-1	TGTGCCAGCAGTGAATATAACAGGGACTATGGCTACACCTTC	CASSEYNRDYGYTF